This T cell receptor (beta chain) stems from a study of immune evolution from preneoplasia to lung adenocarcinoma. General observations from the study: Compared with EGFR-mutant or double wild-type lesions, KRAS-mutant nodules were more clonal. From normal lung to invasive adenocarcinoma, top clone frequencies appeared to decrease.

Resections took place in Japan or China from about 2013 to 2017. The CDR3 has 14 amino acids. Trimming took off 0 bases at V and 0 bases at J, with 8 bases between the two ends. CDR1 and CDR2 (germline): GTSNPN, SVGIG (reference sequence). A note on this clone: Its antigen is not known.

Only in-frame clones appear in the TCRdb table, and some are missing; sequencing was by immunoSEQ multiplex PCR. The repertoire consists of fewer than 8,000 clones, with 83% occurring once and the leading ten covering approximately 3%. The sequence was obtained from a person aged 65 to 79 with lung adenocarcinoma. Sequenced: FFPE minimally invasive lung adenocarcinoma tissue. The V and J genes are TRBV30 and TRBJ1-1; D uncertain. CDR3 DNA sequence: TGTGCCTGGAGTGTCCAGGCCATGAACACTGAAGCTTTCTTT. Translated, it gives CAWSVQAMNTEAFF. Combining the CDR3 with reference TRBV30 and TRBJ1-1 gives the whole variable domain SQTIHQWPATLVQPVGSPLSLECTVEGTSNPNLYWYRQAAGRGLQLLFYSVGIGQISSEVPQNLSASRPQDRQFILSSKKLLLSDSGFYLCAWSVQAMNTEAFFGQGTRLTVV.